The present T cell receptor (beta chain) was sequenced within a study of blood T cell repertoires in COVID-19. Overall study context: The United States, Italy and Spain supplied acute and convalescent COVID-19 samples.

The CDR3 extends over 15 amino acids. The V gene lost 0 bases and the J gene lost 4 bases, with 12 bases spanning the gap. Germline assignment: CDR1 WNHNN and CDR2 SYGVQD (reference sequence). Source study methods: For nucleated cells, counts were estimated from reference gene primer amplification. Profiled with immunoSEQ multiplex PCR; TCRdb holds only in-frame clones, not every one. V and J calls and clone size are those listed in that table; D and trimming were worked out from the DNA. The sample has roughly 270,000 clones, approximately 86% seen once; the top ten hold approximately 8.8%. The sample taken for sequencing was peripheral blood. The chain links TRBV10-1 to TRBJ1-2; D remains ambiguous. The clonotype comes from a man aged 18 to 30 with active or convalescent COVID-19. Here the CDR3 DNA reads TGCGCCAGCAGTGAGTCGACTCCAACCCCCTATGGCTACACCTTC. This sequence encodes CASSESTPTPYGYTF.